The sequence of this T cell receptor (beta chain) was determined in a study of regulatory T cells in long-lasting Graves disease. As for the study in general: The study counted Graves' disease as persistent given over 5 years of antithyroid drugs and positive TSH receptor antibodies.

Points from the study as a whole: Preferential use of TRBV28, TRBJ1-2 and TRBJ2-5 was seen in persistent disease.

CDR1 is DFQATT, CDR2 SNEGSKA, per germline (reference sequence). The CDR3 is made up of 14 amino acids. V dropped 1 base and J dropped 0 bases, with 9 bases sitting between them. Regarding time point: persistent/refractory GD, antithyroid drugs over 5 years with positive TRAb. RNA from PBMCs was the source of the TCR library. All patients originated from an endocrinology department located in Xi'an, China. Around 9.1 milliliters of peripheral blood were drawn into EDTA tubes. About this clonotype itself: Its antigen is unidentified.

Libraries of TCR beta came from iRepertoire HTBI primers plus Arm-PCR of CDR3 regions. TCRdb used MiXCR to reprocess the multiplex PCR reads, holding one entry per CDR3 protein. This sample carries over 300,000 distinct CDR3 sequences, around 20% of them seen once, and the ten largest clones take 25% to 35%. This clonotype was sampled from a female donor with Graves disease. Material: peripheral blood mononuclear cells (PBMCs), obtained when the disease was refractory, from a patient treated with antithyroid drugs. The chain couples TRBV20-1 to TRBJ1-1; TRBD1 might be the D (6 bases). CDR3 DNA: TGCAGTGCTAGAGGTTCAGGGGTGAACACTGAAGCTTTCTTT. This sequence encodes CSARGSGVNTEAFF.